This T cell receptor (beta chain) was captured by sequencing in a study of control samples from healthy donors and cancer patients. Libraries were prepared by immunoSEQ multiplex PCR; TCRdb keeps only in-frame clonotypes and omits some of them. The table has about 140,000 clones, approximately 94% seen once. Germline V lookup: CDR1 WSHSY, CDR2 SAAADI. The germline V and J ends were trimmed by 2 bases and 0 bases, with 11 bases remaining between them. This CDR3 is 16 amino acids long. This clonotype was sampled from a man aged 40-49 years in good health. The rearrangement links TRBV10-2 to TRBJ2-4; D gene unclear. Sequenced material: blood. The CDR3: CASSEIGSLAKNIQYF. The DNA for the CDR3 is TGCGCCAGCAGTGAGATAGGCAGTCTAGCCAAAAACATTCAGTACTTC.